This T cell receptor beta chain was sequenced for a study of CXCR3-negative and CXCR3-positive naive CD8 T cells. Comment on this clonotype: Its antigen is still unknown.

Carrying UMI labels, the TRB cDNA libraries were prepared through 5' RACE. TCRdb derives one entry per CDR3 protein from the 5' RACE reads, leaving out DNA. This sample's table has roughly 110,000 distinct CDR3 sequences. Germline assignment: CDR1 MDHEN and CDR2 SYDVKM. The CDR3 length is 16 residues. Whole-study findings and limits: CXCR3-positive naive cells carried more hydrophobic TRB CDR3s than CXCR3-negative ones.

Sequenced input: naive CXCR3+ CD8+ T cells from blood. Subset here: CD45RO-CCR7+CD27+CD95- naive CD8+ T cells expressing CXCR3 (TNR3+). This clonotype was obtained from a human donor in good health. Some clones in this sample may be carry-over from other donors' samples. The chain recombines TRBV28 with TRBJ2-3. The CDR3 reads CASSLMGLASTDTQYF.